This entry is about one T cell receptor (beta chain). These data originate in a study of blood T cell repertoires in COVID-19. For the study at large: PBMCs, B-cell-depleted T cells, or T cells provided the cDNA or gDNA that made up the material.

This CDR3 comprises 14 residues. Germline lookup yields CDR1 SEHNR and CDR2 FQNEAQ (reference sequence). V shed 2 bases and J 4 bases; nucleotides not matched to a gene: 3. Profiling relied on immunoSEQ multiplex PCR, and the TCRdb table lists in-frame clones only, not all of them. The sample holds about 81,000 clones; approximately 82% are singletons and the top ten take less than 8.5%. The chain carries TRBV7-9 and TRBJ2-7; TRBD1 matches at 9 bases. The sequenced sample was peripheral blood. The TCR sequence derives from a human donor in a cohort sampled during active COVID-19. The CDR3 DNA reads as TGTGCCAGCAGCTTAACGGGACAGGGATACGAGCAGTACTTC. It codes for CASSLTGQGYEQYF.